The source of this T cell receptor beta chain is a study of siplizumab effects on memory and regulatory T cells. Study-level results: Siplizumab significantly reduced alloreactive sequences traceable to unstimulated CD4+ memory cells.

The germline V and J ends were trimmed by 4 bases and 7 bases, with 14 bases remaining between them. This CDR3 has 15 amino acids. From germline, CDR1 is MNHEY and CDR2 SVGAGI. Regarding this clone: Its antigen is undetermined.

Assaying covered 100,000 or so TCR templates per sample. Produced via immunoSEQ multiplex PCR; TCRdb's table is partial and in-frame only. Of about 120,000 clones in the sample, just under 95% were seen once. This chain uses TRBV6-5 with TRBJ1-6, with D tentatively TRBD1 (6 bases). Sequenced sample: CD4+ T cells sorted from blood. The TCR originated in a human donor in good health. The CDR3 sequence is CASSSANTGNSPLHF. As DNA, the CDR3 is TGTGCCAGCAGTTCAGCAAATACAGGGAATTCACCCCTCCACTTT.